The sequence of this T cell receptor (beta chain) was determined in a study of T cells after yellow fever vaccination (dated by TCRdb to the late 2010s). Turning to the overall study: Libraries from fractions with low cell numbers were prepared with the SMART-Seq v4 Ultra Low Input RNA kit. To follow T-cell clones before and after both primary and booster YFV17D yellow fever vaccination, bulk TCR alpha and beta repertoires underwent longitudinal sequencing. Two healthy male donors made up the cohort, one aged 18 to 29 years and the other aged 30 to 40 years. Bulk PBMC replicates and cell subsets were isolated from blood drawn at multiple timepoints before and after both primary and secondary immunization.

Synthesis of TCR cDNA relied on 5'RACE template switching, a step that introduced a universal primer site along with unique molecular identifiers. cDNA synthesis was primed from both the TCR alpha and TCR beta constant segments. Two PCR steps were used to amplify libraries, with sample barcodes and sequencing adapters being added in the second step. Sequencing of the libraries was done on either Illumina HiSeq 2500 (2x100 bp) or NovaSeq (2x150 bp). From the authors' description of their analysis: MIGEC was used to demultiplex reads and collapse the reads into UMI consensus sequences, and MiXCR was used for V(D)J alignment. Vaccine-responding clonotypes were identified with edgeR using replicate PBMC samples, with FDR below 0.01 and a log2 fold change above 5 up to day 15 being required. Each bulk clonotype was labeled CD4 or CD8 based on which sequenced repertoire, CD4 or CD8, contained the clonotype at higher abundance. Using fastp trimming at Q25 and MiXCR clonotype assembly, TCRdb reanalyzed the public sequencing data and kept in-frame beta chains. Duplicate CDR3 protein sequences are folded into a single record with the most common DNA and genes. The V and J calls shown here were made by TCRdb, not taken from the authors' results. The sample yields about 510,000 distinct CDR3 sequences; 20% to 25% were counted once. Roughly a sixth of the sample is held by the ten biggest clonotypes.

The sample's treatment or condition label, decoded: live attenuated yellow fever vaccine strain. At each blood-draw timepoint, two biological replicates of bulk PBMCs were collected. A standard Ficoll-Paque protocol was used to isolate PBMCs from peripheral blood. TriZol was used to extract RNA from bulk PBMCs, from CD4 and CD8 fractions, and from dextramer-positive and dextramer-negative fractions. To note about this clonotype: Its antigen has not been determined. Base qualities were left out, and no much larger clone turns up one base away.

Study-wide findings and limitations: Most clones expanded after primary vaccination (about 95% of CD4 and 88% of CD8) were re-detected after the booster, suggesting that broad memory maintenance occurred. Computational filtering was needed because FACS-sorted repertoires could contain abundant contaminating clonotypes from the bulk population. Compared with the primary T-cell response, the secondary T-cell response was faster but weaker, reaching its peak on day 5 rather than on day 15. Because only a couple of donors were included in the study, the extent to which the findings can be generalized is limited. A small share of clonotypes occurred in both CD4 and CD8 compartments, likely arising from convergent recombination.

This sample comprised PBMCs, obtained roughly 23 days after the first yellow fever vaccination. The clonotype was recovered from a man between 18 and 29 years old who received the YFV17D yellow fever vaccine.

The CDR3 reads CASSQAALGPDNEQFF. The DNA sequence reads TGTGCCAGCAGCCAAGCTGCGTTAGGCCCAGACAATGAGCAGTTCTTC. The chain is made from TRBV3-1 and TRBJ2-1; the D gene is not confidently resolved. From a lookup of the germline V gene (reference sequence), CDR1 and CDR2 are LGHDT and YNNKEL. Relative to germline, V is 1 base shorter and J is 5 bases shorter, with 15 bases between their ends. Inclusive of the bounding cysteine and phenylalanine, the CDR3 is 16 residues long. The entry retains the CDR3 DNA only, 48 bases that are in frame from base 1.